One sample yielded the 10 T cell receptor beta chains listed below, sequenced in a study of blood T cell repertoires in COVID-19. Generated by immunoSEQ multiplex PCR, the TCRdb table keeps only in-frame clones and is missing some. This sample carries about 260,000 clones, about 87% of them seen once, and the ten largest clones take about 9.1%. Sequenced material: peripheral blood. The receptors originated from a human donor in a cohort sampled during active COVID-19.

The rearrangement links TRBV6-5 to TRBJ2-5; 9 bases match TRBD1. CDR1 is MNHEY and CDR2 is SVGAGI in the germline V gene. The CDR3 is made up of 12 amino acids. After removal of 8 bases from V and 7 bases from J, the junction contained 5 bases not matched to a gene. CDR3 nucleotides: TGTGCCAGCCGGACAGGGGCAAGGACCCAGTACTTC. This sequence encodes CASRTGARTQYF.

The chain recombines TRBV24-1 with TRBJ2-2; the match to TRBD1 covers 10 bases. The CDR3 contains 14 residues. Germline V gives CDR1 KGHDR, CDR2 SFDVKD. Losses at the gene ends were 6 bases for V and 7 bases for J; bases not matched to a gene: 4. CDR3 nucleotides: TGTGCCACCAGTCTTGGACAGGGGGGCGGGGAGCTGTTTTTT. Translating gives CATSLGQGGGELFF.

The CDR3 DNA follows: TGTGCCAGCAGCCAATCGGGGGTACTTAGCACAGATACGCAGTATTTT. The encoded protein is CASSQSGVLSTDTQYF. V gene TRBV3-1 (or the pseudogene TRBV3-2) combines with J gene TRBJ2-3, with D possibly being TRBD2 (6 bases). In germline, CDR1 is LGHDT, CDR2 YNNKEL (reference sequence). V shed 2 bases and J shed 0 bases, with 12 bases lying between them. The CDR3 sequence is 16 residues long.

CDR3 region: CASSRRTGMNTEAFF. The CDR3, as DNA: TGTGCCAGTAGCAGAAGGACAGGCATGAACACTGAAGCTTTCTTT. V usage is TRBV19 and J usage is TRBJ1-1, with TRBD1 identical over 7 bases. Germline V gene lookup returns CDR1 LNHDA and CDR2 SQIVND (reference sequence). V dropped 6 bases and J dropped 0; count of bases not matched to a gene: 7. The CDR3 sequence is 15 residues long.

Remarks on this clone: The identical CDR3 is also encoded by other nucleotide sequences in the sample. The rearrangement links TRBV27 to TRBJ2-3; 10 bases agree with TRBD2. Trimming cost V 8 bases and J 3 bases; bases outside gene matches: 11. This CDR3 has 16 residues. Looked up from germline, CDR1 is MNHEY and CDR2 is SMNVEV (reference sequence). The CDR3 DNA reads TGTGCCAGCCAGCCGGGACTAGCGATAGCTACAGATACGCAGTATTTT. This gives the protein CASQPGLAIATDTQYF.

The genes are TRBV5-5 and TRBJ2-5; a possible D gene is TRBD2 (6 bases). The germline gives CDR1 SGHKS, CDR2 YYEKEE (reference sequence). Deletions cut 4 bases from V and 2 bases from J, with 18 bases between. CDR3 length equals 16 residues. The CDR3 here is CASSHGGIGVQETQYF. Here the CDR3 DNA reads TGTGCCAGCAGCCACGGAGGGATTGGGGTACAAGAGACCCAGTACTTC.

V and J are TRBV29-1 and TRBJ2-5; 7 bases line up with TRBD2. Trimming at V came to 6 bases and at J to 5 bases, leaving 6 bases not matched to a gene. The CDR3 has 12 residues. Germline V gene sequence: CDR1 SQVTM, CDR2 ANQGSEA. The CDR3 loop is CSVSRAGETQYF. The CDR3 nucleotides are TGCAGCGTCTCCCGAGCGGGGGAGACCCAGTACTTC. The whole variable domain, filled in from reference TRBV29-1 and TRBJ2-5, reads SAVISQKPSRDICQRGTSLTIQCQVDSQVTMMFWYRQQPGQSLTLIATANQGSEATYESGFVIDKFPISRPNLTFSTLTVSNMSPEDSSIYLCSVSRAGETQYFGPGTRLLVL.

The chain combines TRBV11-2 with TRBJ1-1; D is unresolved. Germline V CDR1 and CDR2: SGHAT, FQNNGV. Trimming cost V 0 bases and J 6 bases, with 17 bases left between them. The CDR3 loop spans 16 amino acids. CDR3 nucleotide sequence: TGTGCCAGCAGCTTAGATTATGGAGTTGTTGTCTCTGAAGCTTTCTTT. It yields the protein CASSLDYGVVVSEAFF.

This chain joins TRBV18 and TRBJ1-2, with TRBD1 matching over 10 bases. CDR1 and CDR2 from the germline V gene are KGHSH and LQKENI. There are 15 residues in the CDR3. V gave up 3 bases and J gave up 6 bases; unmatched junction bases: 7. As DNA, the CDR3 is TGTGCCAGCTCACCGGCACGGACAGGGGGAAATGGCTACACCTTC. Its translation is CASSPARTGGNGYTF. The whole variable domain, remainder taken from reference TRBV18 and TRBJ1-2, is NAGVMQNPRHLVRRRGQEARLRCSPMKGHSHVYWYRQLPEEGLKFMVYLQKENIIDESGMPKERFSAEFPKEGPSILRIQQVVRGDSAAYFCASSPARTGGNGYTFGSGTRLTVV.

The chain links TRBV18 to TRBJ2-5; 8 bases are a match to TRBD1. The CDR3 runs 16 residues. Germline lookup yields CDR1 KGHSH and CDR2 LQKENI. V dropped 3 bases and J dropped 4; count of bases not matched to a gene: 10. CDR3 residues: CASSPQQGEVRETQYF. CDR3 DNA sequence: TGTGCCAGCTCACCTCAACAGGGGGAAGTTCGAGAGACCCAGTACTTC.